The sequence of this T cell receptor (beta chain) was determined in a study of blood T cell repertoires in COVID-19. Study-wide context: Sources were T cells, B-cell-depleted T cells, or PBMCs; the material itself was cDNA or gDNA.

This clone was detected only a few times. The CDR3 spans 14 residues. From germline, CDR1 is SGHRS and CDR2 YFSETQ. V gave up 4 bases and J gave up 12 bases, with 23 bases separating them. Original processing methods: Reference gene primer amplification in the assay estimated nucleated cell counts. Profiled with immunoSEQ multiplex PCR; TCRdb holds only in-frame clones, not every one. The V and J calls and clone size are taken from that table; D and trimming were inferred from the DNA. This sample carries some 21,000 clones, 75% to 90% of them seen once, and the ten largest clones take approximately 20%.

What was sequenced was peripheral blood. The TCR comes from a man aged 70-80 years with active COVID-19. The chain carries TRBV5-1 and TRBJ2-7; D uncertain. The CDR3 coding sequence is TGCGCCAGCAGCCAACCATTCCAGGAACCCGCACTGTACTTC. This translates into CASSQPFQEPALYF.